The clone carrying this T cell receptor (beta chain) came up a few times. Primers for the PCR totalled 60 Vbeta and 13 Jbeta. The table came from immunoSEQ multiplex PCR; TCRdb's copy has only in-frame clones and leaves some out. The data hold about 140,000 clones, with approximately 80% observed a single time. This sample is drawn from a study of cytomegalovirus exposure and HLA in healthy donors. Nominally healthy donors were sampled, though unrecorded immune exposures were likely. Sequenced material: PBMCs. This clonotype originated in a man aged 25-45 years in good health and CMV-seropositive.

Here the CDR3 reads CASSPDRGTEAFF. The CDR3 DNA reads TGTGCCAGCTCACCTGACAGGGGCACTGAAGCTTTCTTT. V and J are TRBV18 and TRBJ1-1; 8 nucleotides line up with TRBD1. Germline CDR1 and CDR2: KGHSH and LQKENI. CDR3 length: 13 residues. Unmatched junction bases numbered 1, after V lost 3 bases and J lost 4 bases.